This T cell receptor (beta chain) was identified in a study of T-cell memory formation after mild COVID-19. Study-wide points: Memory cells collected pre-infection included some clones that later responded, suggesting cross-reactive memory joined.

The CDR3 has 12 residues. CDR1 and CDR2 (germline): SGHRS, YFSETQ. V was shortened by 2 bases and J by 8 bases, with 10 bases between the two germline ends. TCRdb re-called the 5' RACE reads through MiXCR, storing one row per CDR3 protein. The data show some 200,000 distinct CDR3 sequences, around 9.1% seen once. There are many counts of this clonotype. The target antigen is unknown. V is TRBV5-1 and J is TRBJ1-1; a possible D gene is TRBD1 (6 bases). The clonotype comes from a man between 18 and 29 years old who had mild COVID-19 (a few samples of this study predate the infection). Cell type and time point are not known. Input material: PBMCs or a T cell subset sorted from them (not recorded which). Here the CDR3 reads CASSLQGPEAFF. Written as DNA, the CDR3 is TGCGCCAGCAGCTTACAGGGACCGGAAGCTTTCTTT.